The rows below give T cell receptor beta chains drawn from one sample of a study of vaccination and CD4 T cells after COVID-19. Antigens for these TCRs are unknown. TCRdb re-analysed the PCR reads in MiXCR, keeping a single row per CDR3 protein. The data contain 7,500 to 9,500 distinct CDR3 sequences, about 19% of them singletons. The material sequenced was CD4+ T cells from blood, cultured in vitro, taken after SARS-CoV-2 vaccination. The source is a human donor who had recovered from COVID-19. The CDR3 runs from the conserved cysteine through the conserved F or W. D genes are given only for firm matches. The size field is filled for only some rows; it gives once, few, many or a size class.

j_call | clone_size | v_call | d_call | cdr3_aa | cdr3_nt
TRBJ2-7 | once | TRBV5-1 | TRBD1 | CASSLEGARYF | TGCGCCAGCAGCTTGGAGGGGGCCCGGTACTTC
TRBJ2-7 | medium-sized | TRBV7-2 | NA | CASSLLPVGSYEQYF | TGTGCCAGCAGCTTGTTGCCAGTGGGGTCCTACGAGCAGTACTTC
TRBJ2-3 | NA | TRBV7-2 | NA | CASSLVSGTLVYTQYF | TGTGCCAGCAGCTTAGTTTCTGGCACTTTGGTGTATACGCAGTATTTT
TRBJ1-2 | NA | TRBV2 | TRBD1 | CATDRDGGYTF | TGTGCCACAGACAGGGATGGCGGCTACACCTTC
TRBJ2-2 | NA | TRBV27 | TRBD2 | CASSPSGINTGELFF | TGTGCCAGCAGTCCTAGCGGGATTAACACCGGGGAGCTGTTTTTT
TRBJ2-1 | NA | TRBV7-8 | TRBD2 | CASSPQMVAGGYNEQFF | TGTGCCAGCAGCCCCCAGATGGTAGCGGGGGGATACAATGAGCAGTTCTTC
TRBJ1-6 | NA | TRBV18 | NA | CASSPQGRDSPLHF | TGTGCCAGCTCACCTCAGGGGCGGGATTCACCCCTCCACTTT
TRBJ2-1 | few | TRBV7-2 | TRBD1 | CASSIRTGDEQFF | TGTGCCAGCAGCATTCGGACAGGGGATGAGCAGTTCTTC
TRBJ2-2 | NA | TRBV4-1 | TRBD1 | CASSPLMDRVGTGELFF | TGCGCCAGCAGCCCACTCATGGACAGGGTAGGCACCGGGGAGCTGTTTTTT
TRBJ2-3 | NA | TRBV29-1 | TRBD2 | CSVNGGTSGRTDTQYF | TGCAGCGTTAACGGCGGGACTAGCGGGAGAACGGATACGCAGTATTTT
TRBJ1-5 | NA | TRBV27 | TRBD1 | CASSLRGTGDSNQPQHF | TGTGCCAGCAGTCTAAGAGGGACAGGGGATAGCAATCAGCCCCAGCATTTT
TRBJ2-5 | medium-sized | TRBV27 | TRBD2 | CASSSVAAGEETQYF | TGTGCCAGCAGTTCTGTAGCAGCGGGAGAGGAGACCCAGTACTTC
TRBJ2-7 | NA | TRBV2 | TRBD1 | CASSASRPLTGVGEQYF | TGTGCCAGCAGTGCGTCCCGGCCTCTGACAGGGGTGGGGGAGCAGTACTTC
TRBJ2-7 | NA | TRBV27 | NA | CASRGTVSYEQYF | TGTGCCAGCAGGGGGACGGTCTCCTACGAGCAGTACTTC
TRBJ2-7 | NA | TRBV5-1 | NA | CASSLGGAEYF | TGCGCCAGCAGCTTGGGCGGGGCTGAGTACTTC
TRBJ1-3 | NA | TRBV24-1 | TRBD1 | CATSDSGQGAGNTIYF | TGTGCCACCAGTGATTCGGGACAGGGTGCAGGAAACACCATATATTTT
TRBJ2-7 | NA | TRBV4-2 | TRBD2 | CASSQRASGGFEQYF | TGTGCCAGCAGCCAGCGAGCTAGCGGGGGTTTCGAGCAGTACTTC
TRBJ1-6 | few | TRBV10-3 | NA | CAISESGQNGDSPLHF | TGTGCCATCAGTGAGTCTGGTCAAAACGGGGATTCACCCCTCCACTTT
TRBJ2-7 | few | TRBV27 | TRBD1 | CASSPNRGPYEQYF | TGTGCCAGCAGTCCAAACAGGGGGCCCTACGAGCAGTACTTC
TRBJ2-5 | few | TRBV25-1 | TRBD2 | CASSDAGAQETQYF | TGTGCCAGCAGTGACGCGGGAGCCCAAGAGACCCAGTACTTC
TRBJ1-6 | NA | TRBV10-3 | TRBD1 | CAIRAAGTGNSPLHF | TGTGCCATCAGGGCTGCCGGGACAGGAAATTCACCCCTCCACTTT
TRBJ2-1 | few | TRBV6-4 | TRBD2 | CASSETSGGYNEQFF | TGTGCCAGCAGTGAGACTAGCGGGGGCTACAATGAGCAGTTCTTC
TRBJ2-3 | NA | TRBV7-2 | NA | CASMGFSDTQYF | TGTGCCAGCATGGGGTTTTCAGATACGCAGTATTTT
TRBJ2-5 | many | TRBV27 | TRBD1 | CASRAGGETQYF | TGTGCCAGCAGGGCAGGGGGAGAGACCCAGTACTTC
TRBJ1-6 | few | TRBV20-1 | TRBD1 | CSARDTGTVLGSTNSPLHF | TGCAGTGCTAGAGACACCGGGACAGTCTTGGGATCGACGAATTCACCCCTCCACTTT
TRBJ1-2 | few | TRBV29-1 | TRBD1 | CSVDIHHRTGTYGYTF | TGCAGCGTTGACATCCATCATAGGACAGGGACATATGGCTACACCTTC
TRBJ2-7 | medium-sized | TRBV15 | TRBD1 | CATSRSSGTGSYEQYF | TGTGCCACCAGCAGATCCTCCGGGACAGGCTCCTACGAGCAGTACTTC
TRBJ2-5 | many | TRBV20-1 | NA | CSATIQETQYF | TGCAGTGCCACAATCCAAGAGACCCAGTACTTC
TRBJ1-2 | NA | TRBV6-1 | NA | CASSRLNPGAAGYTF | TGTGCCAGCAGCAGACTTAATCCAGGGGCTGCTGGCTACACCTTC
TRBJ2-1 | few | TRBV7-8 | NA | CASSLVFGVSYNEQFF | TGTGCCAGCAGCTTAGTTTTTGGGGTCTCCTACAATGAGCAGTTCTTC
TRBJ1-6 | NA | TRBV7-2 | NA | CASSFGTGQPLHF | TGTGCCAGCAGCTTTGGTACGGGACAACCCCTCCACTTT